Below are 20 T cell receptor beta chains sequenced from a single sample in a study of shared clonotypes between healthy human individuals. Assay used: immunoSEQ multiplex PCR; TCRdb lists only in-frame clones, some missing. This table has over a million clones, about 84% appearing once. Sequenced sample: memory CD4+ T cells from PBMCs. Subset of the sample: CD45RA-negative fraction. The receptor set was obtained from a man younger than 35 in good health. Some clones in this sample may be carry-over from other donors' samples.

The J gene is TRBJ1-1, the V gene TRBV5-1; 9 nucleotides align to TRBD1. V lost 5 bases, J lost 1 base, and 6 bases stayed unmatched. The CDR3 is 15 amino acids. Germline loops: CDR1 SGHRS, CDR2 YFSETQ. CDR3 in DNA: TGCGCCAGCAGAACAGGGGGCGGCCCGAACACTGAAGCTTTCTTT. It translates to CASRTGGGPNTEAFF.

This clone was picked up one time. The chain employs TRBV5-6 and TRBJ2-7; D is unresolved. The CDR3 extends over 13 amino acids. The V end was cut by 4 bases, the J end by 7 bases, with 15 bases between. Germline values: CDR1 SGHDT, CDR2 YYEEEE. Here the CDR3 reads CASSRTGFTEQYF. DNA for the CDR3: TGTGCCAGCAGCCGGACCGGGTTTACGGAGCAGTACTTC.

The chain uses TRBV5-5 and TRBJ2-5; no firm D call. With 0 bases removed from V and 6 bases from J, the gap between germline ends came to 12 bases. Germline loops: CDR1 SGHKS, CDR2 YYEKEE (reference sequence). The CDR3 contains 14 residues. CDR3 DNA sequence: TGTGCCAGCAGCTTGGAAACTCCCCGGCAGACCCAGTACTTC. Its protein is CASSLETPRQTQYF.

The CDR3 is CASSFGQGNSGNTIYF. The CDR3 DNA reads TGTGCCAGCAGCTTCGGACAGGGGAACTCTGGAAACACCATATATTTT. This chain connects TRBV2 to TRBJ1-3; 9 bases match TRBD1. Trimming cost V 6 bases and J 0 bases; bases outside gene matches: 6. Germline CDR1 is SNHLY and CDR2 is FYNNEI. This CDR3 is 16 amino acids long.

CDR3 sequence: CAGGFQETQYF. CDR3 nucleotide sequence: TGTGCCGGTGGGTTCCAAGAGACCCAGTACTTC. V is TRBV28 and J is TRBJ2-5; D is unclear. CDR1 MDHEN and CDR2 SYDVKM come from the germline V gene. With 11 bases removed from V and 1 base from J, the gap between germline ends came to 8 bases. The length of the CDR3 is 11 residues.

This chain links TRBV5-1 with TRBJ2-5, with D possibly called TRBD1 or TRBD2 (5 bases each). The V end lost 1 base, the J end lost 4 bases, and 14 bases lay between the germline ends. The CDR3 is 15 residues long. Germline V gene lookup returns CDR1 SGHRS and CDR2 YFSETQ. CDR3 protein: CASSLLIGDGETQYF. The CDR3 nucleotides read TGCGCCAGCAGCTTGCTGATAGGGGACGGAGAGACCCAGTACTTC.

The V call is TRBV2, the J call TRBJ1-5; 9 nucleotides align to TRBD1. V shed 6 bases and J 4 bases; nucleotides not matched to a gene: 7. CDR3 size: 15 residues. In germline, CDR1 is SNHLY, CDR2 FYNNEI. Written as DNA, the CDR3 is TGTGCCAGCAGGGTCGGGACAGGGCGAAATCAGCCCCAGCATTTT. This gives the protein CASRVGTGRNQPQHF.

The gene calls are TRBV18 and TRBJ2-5; D is undetermined. The germline V gene encodes CDR1 KGHSH and CDR2 LQKENI. The germline V and J ends were trimmed by 8 bases and 5 bases, with 21 bases remaining between them. There are 15 residues in the CDR3. CDR3 region: CASTRDIGSRETQYF. For the CDR3, the DNA is TGTGCCAGCACAAGGGATATTGGATCGCGTGAGACCCAGTACTTC.

The V gene is TRBV18, the J gene TRBJ1-5; D gene uncertain. This CDR3 spans 13 amino acids. V lost 6 bases to trimming and J lost 5 bases, with 11 bases between them. CDR1 is KGHSH, CDR2 LQKENI, per germline. This chain's CDR3 is CASSPYLDQPQHF. The DNA for the CDR3 is TGTGCCAGCTCCCCCTATCTAGATCAGCCCCAGCATTTT.

The V call is TRBV29-1, the J call TRBJ2-4; 7 nucleotides match TRBD1. Germline CDR1 reads SQVTM; CDR2 reads ANQGSEA. J was trimmed by 0 bases and V by 6 bases; bases with no gene match: 5. The CDR3 extends over 14 amino acids. This CDR3 is CSVQGQLAKNIQYF. The DNA for the CDR3 is TGCAGCGTCCAGGGACAGCTAGCCAAAAACATTCAGTACTTC.

A few counts support this clone. The chain couples TRBV11-2 to TRBJ2-7; perhaps TRBD1 as D (5 bases). This CDR3 region has 15 residues. Trimming left V 0 bases short and J 3 bases short, with 12 bases between. Per the germline V gene, CDR1 is SGHAT and CDR2 is FQNNGV. CDR3 region: CASSLEVGQFYEQYF. CDR3 nucleotide sequence: TGTGCCAGCAGCTTAGAAGTGGGGCAGTTCTACGAGCAGTACTTC.

The chain links TRBV2 to TRBJ2-5, with D perhaps TRBD2 (6 bases). CDR3 length equals 15 residues. Per the germline V gene, CDR1 is SNHLY and CDR2 is FYNNEI. Between the trimmed V and J ends, which lost 4 bases and 1 base, there was a span of 13 bases. CDR3 sequence (DNA): TGTGCCAGCAGTGGGCCTGGAGGGAGCCAAGAGACCCAGTACTTC. Translation: CASSGPGGSQETQYF.

This clone was observed at least ten times. The chain uses TRBV7-9 and TRBJ2-2; the D gene is possibly TRBD1 (5 bases). The germline V gene encodes CDR1 SEHNR and CDR2 FQNEAQ (reference sequence). The V gene lost 1 base and the J gene lost 5 bases, with 11 bases spanning the gap. This CDR3 has 15 residues. The CDR3 nucleotides are TGTGCCAGCAGCTTAGTGGGCAGGGTAACCGGGGAGCTGTTTTTT. It specifies CASSLVGRVTGELFF.

This chain uses TRBV5-1 with TRBJ2-1, with 9 bases matching TRBD2. The junction had 10 bases not matched to a gene; V was cut back by 0 bases and J by 6 bases. The CDR3 is made up of 17 amino acids. Per the germline V gene, CDR1 is SGHRS and CDR2 is YFSETQ. CDR3 DNA sequence: TGCGCCAGCAGCTTGGCCGGGGCTAGCGGGGTCCCCAATGAGCAGTTCTTC. Amino acid sequence: CASSLAGASGVPNEQFF.

The chain combines TRBV9 with TRBJ2-1; D ambiguous. Germline V gene data show CDR1 as SGDLS and CDR2 as YYNGEE. The V end was cut by 4 bases, the J end by 9 bases, with 8 bases between. CDR3 length: 11 residues. The CDR3 DNA reads TGTGCCAGCAGCAGATCCTTTGAGCAGTTCTTC. Encoded protein: CASSRSFEQFF.

This clone turned up a few times. This sequence joins TRBV5-1 and TRBJ1-1; TRBD1 is a possible D gene (5 bases). Deletions cut 4 bases from V and 3 bases from J, with 16 bases between. Germline CDR1 reads SGHRS; CDR2 reads YFSETQ. This CDR3 spans 15 amino acids. The CDR3 is CASSMTVTGDTEAFF. Written as DNA, the CDR3 is TGCGCCAGCAGCATGACAGTAACGGGAGACACTGAAGCTTTCTTT.

J is TRBJ2-3 and V is TRBV11-3; unclear D gene. V was trimmed by 3 bases and J by 0 bases, leaving 7 bases between them. The germline V gene encodes CDR1 SGHNT and CDR2 YENEEA. CDR3 length: 14 residues. CDR3 coding DNA: TGTGCCAGCAGCTTTGGCCTGAGCACAGATACGCAGTATTTT. As protein: CASSFGLSTDTQYF.

This chain uses TRBV18 with TRBJ2-1; D is perhaps TRBD2 (5 bases). V was trimmed by 4 bases and J by 7 bases, leaving 14 bases between them. The CDR3 is 14 amino acids. CDR1 and CDR2 from the germline V gene are KGHSH and LQKENI. Here the CDR3 reads CASSLLRGENEQFF. In DNA form, the CDR3 reads TGTGCCAGCTCACTGTTACGTGGGGAGAATGAGCAGTTCTTC. Full variable domain (missing parts from reference TRBV18 and TRBJ2-1): NAGVMQNPRHLVRRRGQEARLRCSPMKGHSHVYWYRQLPEEGLKFMVYLQKENIIDESGMPKERFSAEFPKEGPSILRIQQVVRGDSAAYFCASSLLRGENEQFFGPGTRLTVL.

This rearrangement joins TRBV2 to TRBJ1-5, with D perhaps matching TRBD1 (5 bases). Deletions cut 5 bases from V and 9 bases from J, with 14 bases between. The germline gives CDR1 SNHLY, CDR2 FYNNEI. The CDR3 contains 13 residues. The CDR3 nucleotides read TGTGCCAGCAGTACGGGGGACCAGGGGCCCCAGCATTTT. It translates to CASSTGDQGPQHF.

The chain joins TRBV6-6 to TRBJ1-2; maybe TRBD1 (5 bases). The CDR3 covers 15 residues. The V gene lost 0 bases and the J gene lost 8 bases, with 16 bases spanning the gap. Germline CDR1 MNHNY, CDR2 SVGAGI (reference sequence). The CDR3 here is CASSYSKIGAGGYTF. CDR3 nucleotide sequence: TGTGCCAGCAGTTACTCGAAAATCGGGGCTGGAGGCTACACCTTC.